Listed here are 13 T cell receptor beta chains from one sample, sequenced in a study of molecular identifiers for immune sequencing clone quantification. TCRdb re-called the PCR reads with MiXCR, one entry per CDR3 protein. Here the sample spans about 640,000 distinct CDR3 sequences, roughly 21% being singletons. The sample was naive CD8+ T cells from blood, with Jurkat cell RNA spiked in. The sample's subset: FACS-sorted CD8+CD4-CCR7+CD45RA+ naive T cells. These receptors were collected from a human donor in good health. Some libraries in this study had Jurkat cell RNA spiked in.

This sequence joins TRBV27 and TRBJ1-5, with D perhaps matching TRBD1 (5 bases). The V gene's germline CDR1 is MNHEY and CDR2 SMNVEV (reference sequence). V lost 3 bases and J 2 bases, leaving 8 bases between the germline ends. The CDR3 extends over 14 amino acids. In DNA form, the CDR3 reads TGTGCCAGCAGTTTGTCAGGGCGCAATCAGCCCCAGCATTTT. This gives the protein CASSLSGRNQPQHF.

This clonotype was observed a few times. A much larger clone sits a single nucleotide away, making a read error possible. The chain couples TRBV19 to TRBJ2-3; a possible D gene is TRBD1 (5 bases). The CDR3 has 14 residues. The germline gives CDR1 LNHDA, CDR2 SQIVND (reference sequence). CDR3 loop: CASSPGTTTGTQYF. CDR3 DNA sequence: TGTGCCAGTTCTCCTGGCACAACAACAGGTACGCAGTATTTT.

This clonotype was observed many times. The chain uses TRBV12-3 or TRBV12-4 and TRBJ1-1, with D possibly TRBD1 on 6 matching bases. This CDR3 is built from 16 residues. Trimming left V 1 base short and J 0 bases short, with 12 bases between. The CDR3 bases are TGTGCCAGCAGTTTAGTGAGGACAGAAATGAACACTGAAGCTTTCTTT. It encodes CASSLVRTEMNTEAFF.

This clonotype was picked up a small number of times. The genes are TRBV27 and TRBJ1-1; 7 bases agree with TRBD1. The CDR3 is 14 residues long. With V trimmed by 4 bases and J by 1 base, 3 bases remained unmatched. The germline CDR1 and CDR2 sequences are MNHEY and SMNVEV (reference sequence). The CDR3 nucleotides are TGTGCCAGCAGTTGGAGGGGGCCGAACACTGAAGCTTTCTTT. This codes for CASSWRGPNTEAFF.

This clonotype was observed many times. This chain links TRBV7-8 with TRBJ2-7; D might be TRBD1 or TRBD2, each matching 6 bases. The V and J ends lost 5 bases and 4 bases respectively, with 15 bases between them. CDR1 and CDR2 (germline): SGHVS, FQNEAQ. This CDR3 has 14 residues. The CDR3 bases are TGTGCCAGCAGCGCCGGGGGCAGGGAGTACGAGCAGTACTTC. Amino acid sequence: CASSAGGREYEQYF.

As concerns this clonotype: This may be a read error: a much more frequent sequence differs by one nucleotide. The V gene is TRBV28, the J gene TRBJ1-5; D gene ambiguous. Germline values: CDR1 MDHEN, CDR2 SYDVKM. This CDR3 spans 13 amino acids. The CDR3 loop is CASRIYSKQPQHF. The CDR3 nucleotides are TGTGCCAGCAGAATTTATAGCAAACAGCCCCAGCATTTT.

Ten or more counts support this clonotype. The chain links TRBV7-9 to TRBJ1-4, with TRBD1 matching over 9 bases. J gave up 8 bases and V 3 bases, and 7 bases lay outside the gene matches. This CDR3 is built from 15 residues. Germline CDR1 reads SEHNR; CDR2 reads FQNEAQ (reference sequence). In DNA, the CDR3 is TGTGCCAGCAGCTTGCCATGGGACAGGGAGGAAAAACTGTTTTTT. Its translation: CASSLPWDREEKLFF. The whole variable domain, remainder taken from reference TRBV7-9 and TRBJ1-4, is DTGVSQNPRHKITKRGQNVTFRCDPISEHNRLYWYRQTLGQGPEFLTYFQNEAQLEKSRLLSDRFSAERPKGSFSTLEIQRTEQGDSAMYLCASSLPWDREEKLFFGSGTQLSVL.

This clonotype was seen more than once but under ten times. The rearrangement joins TRBV27 to TRBJ2-7; unclear D gene. This CDR3 is built from 13 residues. Germline V gene lookup returns CDR1 MNHEY and CDR2 SMNVEV (reference sequence). V was clipped by 6 bases and J by 3 bases, with 12 bases between them. CDR3 in DNA: TGTGCCAGCAGCACCTTGGTCGGCTACGAGCAGTACTTC. It codes for CASSTLVGYEQYF.

This clonotype was seen at least ten times. The chain links TRBV30 to TRBJ1-1; 7 nucleotides agree with TRBD1. V lost 8 bases to trimming and J lost 4 bases; unmatched junction nucleotides: 10. The CDR3 is 13 amino acids. In germline, CDR1 is GTSNPN, CDR2 SVGIG (reference sequence). DNA of the CDR3: TGTGCCGGAGACTCGACAGGGCGCACTGAAGCTTTCTTT. It yields the protein CAGDSTGRTEAFF.

The chain carries TRBV5-4 and TRBJ2-3; perhaps TRBD2 as D (7 bases). The germline V gene encodes CDR1 SGHNT and CDR2 YYREEE (reference sequence). Deletions cut 6 bases from V and 0 bases from J, with 14 bases between. The CDR3 totals 15 residues. The CDR3 region is CASTPGGGSTDTQYF. In DNA form, the CDR3 reads TGTGCCAGCACCCCGGGGGGCGGGAGCACAGATACGCAGTATTTT.

This clonotype was seen repeatedly, ten times or more. The rearrangement links TRBV4-3 to TRBJ2-5; D gene uncertain. Germline CDR1 and CDR2: LGHNA and YSLEER. Trimming shortened V by 0 bases and J by 6 bases, and 5 bases separated the two germline ends. The CDR3 spans 12 residues. The CDR3 DNA sequence: TGCGCCAGCAGCCAAGAAGGGAAGACCCAGTACTTC. This codes for CASSQEGKTQYF.

This clonotype was counted between two and nine times. This chain uses TRBV6-1 with TRBJ2-1; D is perhaps TRBD2 (5 bases). The CDR3 consists of 14 residues. CDR1 and CDR2 (germline): MNHNS, SASEGT. The ends were cut back, 5 bases at V and 10 bases at J, with 18 bases in the middle. This CDR3 is CASSNPTRGREQFF. The CDR3 DNA reads TGTGCCAGCAGTAACCCTACCCGGGGAAGGGAGCAGTTCTTC.

In this sample, this clonotype turned up many times. This chain connects TRBV25-1 to TRBJ2-7; tentative D call: TRBD1 (6 bases). From germline, CDR1 is MGHDK and CDR2 SYGVNS. V lost 4 bases and J lost 3, with 16 bases in between. The CDR3 sequence is 15 residues long. As DNA, the CDR3 is TGTGCCAGCAGTGGACGACAGGCGATTCTCTACGAGCAGTACTTC. Translating it yields CASSGRQAILYEQYF.